These 9 T cell receptor beta chains were all obtained from the same sample, sequenced in a study of T cell responses to AZD1222 COVID-19 vaccine. Generated by immunoSEQ multiplex PCR, the TCRdb table keeps only in-frame clones and is missing some. Of approximately 130,000 clones in the sample, around 88% were seen once. Sequencing used peripheral blood, obtained on day 0 of MenACWY control vaccination. The receptors stem from an adult in good health.

The chain links TRBV7-2 to TRBJ2-2; perhaps D is TRBD1 or TRBD2 (6 bases each). The CDR3 has 15 residues. The V gene lost 5 bases and the J gene lost 3 bases, with 13 bases spanning the gap. Looked up from germline, CDR1 is SGHTA and CDR2 is FQGNSA. In nucleotides, the CDR3 is TGTGCCAGCAGCCGGGCGAGGGGGGACACCGGGGAGCTGTTTTTT. This sequence encodes CASSRARGDTGELFF.

This rearrangement joins TRBV2 to TRBJ2-2; no clear D gene. The CDR3 covers 13 residues. Germline values: CDR1 SNHLY, CDR2 FYNNEI. The V end lost 1 base, the J end lost 3 bases, and 3 bases lay between the germline ends. The CDR3 reads CASSEGHTGELFF. The CDR3 DNA follows: TGTGCCAGCAGTGAAGGGCACACCGGGGAGCTGTTTTTT.

This chain uses TRBV29-1 with TRBJ2-7; weak D call: TRBD2 (7 bases). The CDR3 is 14 residues long. The V end was cut by 7 bases, the J end by 2 bases, with 18 bases between. Per germline, CDR1 SQVTM and CDR2 ANQGSEA. The chain's CDR3 is CSATGGGGTYEQYF. CDR3 nucleotide sequence: TGCAGCGCCACCGGAGGGGGGGGGACCTACGAGCAGTACTTC.

The V call is TRBV24-1, the J call TRBJ2-7; TRBD1 agrees at 10 bases. Losses at the gene ends were 4 bases for V and 9 bases for J; bases not matched to a gene: 5. In germline, CDR1 is KGHDR, CDR2 SFDVKD. The CDR3 spans 13 residues. The CDR3: CATSESGQGGQYF. CDR3 DNA: TGTGCCACCAGTGAGTCCGGACAGGGGGGGCAGTACTTC.

The chain has TRBV11-3 and TRBJ2-3; D is uncertain. V lost 3 bases to trimming and J lost 0 bases, with 7 bases between them. The germline gives CDR1 SGHNT, CDR2 YENEEA. The CDR3 is made up of 14 amino acids. Here the CDR3 DNA reads TGTGCCAGCAGCTTTGATTCTAGCACAGATACGCAGTATTTT. Translation: CASSFDSSTDTQYF. The whole variable domain, filled in from reference TRBV11-3 and TRBJ2-3, reads EAGVVQSPRYKIIEKKQPVAFWCNPISGHNTLYWYLQNLGQGPELLIRYENEEAVDDSQLPKDRFSAERLKGVDSTLKIQPAELGDSAVYLCASSFDSSTDTQYFGPGTRLTVL.

The chain employs TRBV5-4 and TRBJ2-7, with 10 positions matching TRBD1. This CDR3 is built from 16 residues. Trimming at V came to 4 bases and at J to 3 bases, leaving 10 bases not matched to a gene. Germline loops: CDR1 SGHNT, CDR2 YYREEE (reference sequence). CDR3 sequence (DNA): TGTGCCAGCAGCGCCGGGACAGGGGAACTTGGCTACGAGCAGTACTTC. Amino acids: CASSAGTGELGYEQYF. The complete variable domain, with remaining parts taken from reference TRBV5-4 and TRBJ2-7, reads ETGVTQSPTHLIKTRGQQVTLRCSSQSGHNTVSWYQQALGQGPQFIFQYYREEENGRGNFPPRFSGLQFPNYSSELNVNALELDDSALYLCASSAGTGELGYEQYFGPGTRLTVT.

The chain joins TRBV19 to TRBJ2-7; TRBD2 agrees at 13 bases. There are 15 residues in the CDR3. The ends lost 5 bases at V and 5 bases at J; junction bases unmatched: 6. CDR1 and CDR2 (germline): LNHDA, SQIVND (reference sequence). DNA for the CDR3: TGTGCCAGTAGTCGTTGGACTAGCGGGAGCCACGAGCAGTACTTC. Amino acid sequence: CASSRWTSGSHEQYF.

CDR3 coding DNA: TGTGCCAGCAGTTTCAGACAGCGGAACACTGAAGCTTTCTTT. It codes for CASSFRQRNTEAFF. J is TRBJ1-1 and V is TRBV28; tentative D call: TRBD1 (5 bases). Per germline, CDR1 MDHEN and CDR2 SYDVKM. The V and J ends lost 3 bases and 1 base respectively, with 9 bases between them. CDR3 size: 14 residues.

The table lists this clone with a count of one. The V call is TRBV10-1, the J call TRBJ2-1; no firm D call. Trimming took off 5 bases at V and 1 base at J, with 9 bases between the two ends. Germline assignment: CDR1 WNHNN and CDR2 SYGVQD (reference sequence). The length of the CDR3 is 14 residues. The CDR3 DNA reads TGCGCCAGCAGTCCGTCTGGTTCCTACAATGAGCAGTTCTTC. It specifies CASSPSGSYNEQFF.